This entry lists 21 T cell receptor beta chains sequenced from one sample in a study of vaccination and CD4 T cells after COVID-19. No antigen has been assigned to these receptors. Sequencing of DNA taken from cultured CD4+ T cells relied on the Oncomine TCR Beta short-read assay. MiXCR, run by TCRdb on the PCR reads, gives a single entry per CDR3 protein. The sample lists approximately 16,000 distinct CDR3 sequences, 35% to 45% occurring once. As to treatment: roughly 11-day PBMC culture with coronavirus spike peptide pools or control peptides (ViraFEST assay). Sequencing was performed on CD4+ T cells from blood, cultured in vitro, taken before SARS-CoV-2 vaccination. The receptors stem from a human donor who received a COVID-19 vaccine.

A few counts support this clonotype. The V and J genes are TRBV15 and TRBJ1-5, with D unresolved. The V end was cut by 4 bases, the J end by 7 bases, with 11 bases between. CDR1 and CDR2 from the germline V gene are LNHNV and YYDKDF (reference sequence). The CDR3 has 13 residues. CDR3 coding DNA: TGTGCCACCAGCACCAGTAGGTGGCAGCCCCAGCATTTT. Encoded protein: CATSTSRWQPQHF.

The J gene is TRBJ1-6, the V gene TRBV9, with unresolved D. Deletions cut 0 bases from V and 7 bases from J, with 5 bases between. CDR1 and CDR2 (germline): SGDLS, YYNGEE. The CDR3 is 13 amino acids. CDR3 sequence: CASSVVENSPLHF. The CDR3 DNA follows: TGTGCCAGCAGCGTAGTGGAGAATTCACCCCTCCACTTT.

The gene calls are TRBV10-2 and TRBJ1-5, with D possibly TRBD1 on 5 matching bases. Germline assignment: CDR1 WSHSY and CDR2 SAAADI. The V and J ends lost 6 bases and 4 bases respectively, with 16 bases between them. The CDR3 contains 15 residues. The CDR3 DNA follows: TGCGCCAGCAGGGAGACGGGGGGTCTAAATCAGCCCCAGCATTTT. Its translation: CASRETGGLNQPQHF.

This clonotype was detected a few times. This chain connects TRBV29-1 to TRBJ2-3; 10 bases line up with TRBD1. The CDR3 has 15 amino acids. The J segment lost 5 bases and the V segment lost 3 bases, leaving 8 bases of the junction unmatched. The germline CDR1 and CDR2 sequences are SQVTM and ANQGSEA. Written as DNA, the CDR3 is TGCAGCGTTGAGGCGACAGGGGGCTACGTAGATACGCAGTATTTT. Translated, it gives CSVEATGGYVDTQYF.

CDR3 nucleotides: TGTGCCAGTAGTATTCTACGGAACTATGGCTACACCTTC. Encoded protein: CASSILRNYGYTF. The chain joins TRBV19 to TRBJ1-2; D uncertain. Germline assignment: CDR1 LNHDA and CDR2 SQIVND (reference sequence). Trimming removed 3 bases from V and 2 bases from J, with 7 bases in between. The CDR3 is made up of 13 amino acids.

The chain links TRBV6-5 to TRBJ2-1, with no clear D. V was clipped by 2 bases and J by 7 bases, with 6 bases between them. Germline assignment: CDR1 MNHEY and CDR2 SVGAGI. This CDR3 is 12 amino acids long. CDR3 sequence reads: CASSYGLNEQFF. CDR3 DNA sequence: TGTGCCAGCAGTTACGGCCTAAATGAGCAGTTCTTC.

This clonotype was counted only a few times. J is TRBJ2-5 and V is TRBV20-1; TRBD2 matches at 7 bases. J gave up 2 bases and V 0 bases, and 6 bases lay outside the gene matches. The CDR3 runs 15 residues. From germline, CDR1 is DFQATT and CDR2 SNEGSKA (reference sequence). Here the CDR3 reads CSARDVQRGQETQYF. As DNA, the CDR3 is TGCAGTGCTAGAGATGTCCAGCGGGGTCAAGAGACCCAGTACTTC.

This clonotype was detected only a few times. This chain connects TRBV19 to TRBJ1-1; 9 bases agree with TRBD1. The CDR3 is made up of 15 amino acids. V lost 5 bases and J lost 2; bases outside the gene matches: 6. CDR1 is LNHDA and CDR2 is SQIVND in the germline V gene (reference sequence). The CDR3 loop is CASSVTTGGNTEAFF. DNA of the CDR3: TGTGCCAGTAGTGTGACGACAGGGGGAAACACTGAAGCTTTCTTT.

V is TRBV24-1 and J is TRBJ2-1; 16 bases map to TRBD2. Germline V gene lookup returns CDR1 KGHDR and CDR2 SFDVKD. The CDR3 is made up of 17 amino acids. Trimming took 3 bases from V and 9 from J; bases not matched to a gene: 7. The CDR3 DNA sequence: TGTGCCACCAGTGATCTCGGGACTAGCGGGGGGGCCGTTGAGCAGTTCTTC. Translating gives CATSDLGTSGGAVEQFF.

The chain joins TRBV5-4 to TRBJ2-7, with TRBD1 identical over 8 bases. The CDR3 runs 14 residues. Per germline, CDR1 SGHNT and CDR2 YYREEE (reference sequence). Trimming at V came to 0 bases and at J to 3 bases, leaving 2 bases not matched to a gene. CDR3: CASSLVQGVYEQYF. The CDR3 coding sequence is TGTGCCAGCAGCTTGGTACAGGGGGTCTACGAGCAGTACTTC.

The chain uses TRBV6-5 and TRBJ1-6; TRBD1 might be the D (6 bases). The V and J ends lost 4 bases and 10 bases respectively, with 14 bases between them. The CDR3 is made up of 14 amino acids. Germline CDR1 MNHEY, CDR2 SVGAGI. CDR3 in DNA: TGTGCCAGCAGTTTCAGGGGAAGAGAATCACCCCTCCACTTT. Translation gives CASSFRGRESPLHF.

The chain uses TRBV20-1 and TRBJ2-1, with 7 bases identical to TRBD2. The germline gives CDR1 DFQATT, CDR2 SNEGSKA (reference sequence). The CDR3 contains 15 residues. J was trimmed by 4 bases and V by 3 bases; bases with no gene match: 9. The CDR3 DNA sequence: TGCAGTGCTAGTCCTGGCGGGGGAGTGTACAATGAGCAGTTCTTC. This translates into CSASPGGGVYNEQFF.

V and J are TRBV25-1 and TRBJ1-2; D remains ambiguous. Germline assignment: CDR1 MGHDK and CDR2 SYGVNS. V lost 2 bases, J lost 3 bases, and 13 bases lay in between. This CDR3 is 15 amino acids long. CDR3 protein: CASSEPGRADYGYTF. In DNA, the CDR3 is TGTGCCAGCAGTGAACCTGGCAGAGCGGACTATGGCTACACCTTC.

The genes are TRBV12-3 or TRBV12-4 and TRBJ2-3; maybe TRBD2 (7 bases). The V gene lost 8 bases and the J gene lost 10 bases, with 19 bases spanning the gap. This CDR3 contains 13 residues. Written as DNA, the CDR3 is TGTGCCAGCTCCCAGGGGAGGGGCATCGCGCAGTATTTT. Residues: CASSQGRGIAQYF.

This sequence joins TRBV19 and TRBJ2-2, with D perhaps matching TRBD1 (5 bases). Trimming took 3 bases from V and 3 from J, leaving 11 bases between them. The CDR3 is made up of 15 amino acids. CDR1 and CDR2 (germline): LNHDA, SQIVND (reference sequence). CDR3 sequence: CASSIWTIDTGELFF. The CDR3 DNA follows: TGTGCCAGTAGTATTTGGACAATTGACACCGGGGAGCTGTTTTTT.

This clonotype was seen only a few times. Here the CDR3 DNA reads TGCAGCGTTTCAGGGACAGGGGCTTCACCCCTCCACTTT. As protein: CSVSGTGASPLHF. The chain uses TRBV29-1 and TRBJ1-6, with 10 bases aligning to TRBD1. This CDR3 comprises 13 residues. CDR1 is SQVTM and CDR2 is ANQGSEA in the germline V gene. V gave up 5 bases and J gave up 9 bases; unmatched junction bases: 4.

This sequence joins TRBV30 and TRBJ2-3, with TRBD2 matching over 10 bases. V was clipped by 0 bases and J by 15 bases; unmatched bases: 6. There are 12 residues in the CDR3. CDR1 is GTSNPN and CDR2 is SVGIG in the germline V gene (reference sequence). The CDR3 coding sequence is TGTGCCTGGAGTGTACTACTAGCGGGGCAATATTTT. Its protein is CAWSVLLAGQYF.

The chain has TRBV27 and TRBJ2-3; weak D call: TRBD2 (6 bases). The ends were cut back, 5 bases at V and 0 bases at J, with 21 bases in the middle. Looked up from germline, CDR1 is MNHEY and CDR2 is SMNVEV (reference sequence). This CDR3 spans 18 amino acids. The CDR3 is CASSTLRGTATSTDTQYF. The CDR3, as DNA: TGTGCCAGCAGTACACTCCGCGGGACGGCCACTAGCACAGATACGCAGTATTTT.

V and J are TRBV7-6 and TRBJ2-3, with 11 nucleotides matching TRBD2. CDR3 length: 16 residues. CDR1 and CDR2 from the germline V gene are SGHVS and FNYEAQ. The J segment lost 4 bases and the V segment lost 1 base, leaving 4 bases of the junction unmatched. The CDR3 sequence is CASSLVAGGPSDTQYF. CDR3 nucleotide sequence: TGTGCCAGCAGCTTAGTAGCGGGGGGGCCATCAGATACGCAGTATTTT.

The chain carries TRBV10-2 and TRBJ2-2, with TRBD2 matching over 8 bases. Germline V gene sequence: CDR1 WSHSY, CDR2 SAAADI. Trimming at V came to 2 bases and at J to 1 base, leaving 6 bases not matched to a gene. The CDR3 consists of 17 residues. The CDR3 reads CASSEGAGGLNTGELFF. For the CDR3, the DNA is TGCGCCAGCAGTGAGGGGGCGGGGGGTCTGAACACCGGGGAGCTGTTTTTT.

The V gene is TRBV19, the J gene TRBJ2-2; TRBD1 matches 9 bases. The junction had 2 bases not matched to a gene; V was cut back by 5 bases and J by 1 base. The CDR3 has 15 amino acids. Germline V CDR1 and CDR2: LNHDA, SQIVND (reference sequence). CDR3 region: CASSRTGENTGELFF. Written as DNA, the CDR3 is TGTGCCAGTAGTCGGACAGGGGAGAACACCGGGGAGCTGTTTTTT.